In its sample, the clone carrying this T cell receptor (beta chain) was seen once. Roughly 0.5 to 1 ug RNA was reverse transcribed with random hexamers. Amplification of TCR beta CDR3 used immunoSEQ multiplex PCR across 54 Vbeta and 13 Jbeta. TCRdb re-called the immunoSEQ multiplex PCR reads through MiXCR, storing one row per CDR3 protein. In the table there are roughly 200,000 distinct CDR3 sequences, approximately 95% of which are singletons. The entry originates in a study of CD8 T cells in Susac syndrome. Isolation of CD8+ and CD4+ T cells was performed negatively, whereas enrichment of TEMRA cells was done by FACS. This sequence originates from a human donor with multiple sclerosis. Sequenced input: CD8+ T cells from PBMCs.

CDR3 in DNA: TGCAGTGCTCGCCATTGGACCAGCTCGTACAATGAGCAGTTCTTC. It translates to CSARHWTSSYNEQFF. The chain joins TRBV20-1 to TRBJ2-1; D is ambiguous. The CDR3 spans 15 residues. Germline V gene sequence: CDR1 DFQATT, CDR2 SNEGSKA (reference sequence). V was pared by 5 bases and J by 4 bases, with 18 bases between.